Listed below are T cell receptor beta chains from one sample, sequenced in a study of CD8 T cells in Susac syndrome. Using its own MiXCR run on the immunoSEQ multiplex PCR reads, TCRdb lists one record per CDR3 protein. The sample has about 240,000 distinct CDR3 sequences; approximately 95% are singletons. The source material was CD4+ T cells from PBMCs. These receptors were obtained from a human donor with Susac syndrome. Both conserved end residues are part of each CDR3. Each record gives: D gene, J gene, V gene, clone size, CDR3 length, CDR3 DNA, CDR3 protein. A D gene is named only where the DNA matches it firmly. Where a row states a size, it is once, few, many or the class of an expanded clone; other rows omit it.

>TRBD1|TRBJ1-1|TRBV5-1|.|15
TGCGCCAGCAGCTTGATGGCAGGGGGGAACACTGAAGCTTTCTTT
CASSLMAGGNTEAFF
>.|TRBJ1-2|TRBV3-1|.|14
TGTGCCAGCAGCCAAGATGACAGGTACTATGGCTACACCTTC
CASSQDDRYYGYTF
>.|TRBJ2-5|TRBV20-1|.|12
TGCAGTGCTATGCGAATGCAAGAGACCCAGTACTTC
CSAMRMQETQYF
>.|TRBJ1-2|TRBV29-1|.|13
TGCAGCGCCCGTCAACAGGCCGTCTATGGCTACACCTTC
CSARQQAVYGYTF
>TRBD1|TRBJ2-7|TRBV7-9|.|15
TGTGCCAGCAGCGGGGACAGGGGGCGCGTAAACGAGCAGTACTTC
CASSGDRGRVNEQYF
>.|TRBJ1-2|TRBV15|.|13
TGTGCCACCAGCAAAGAGGGATACAATGGCTACACCTTC
CATSKEGYNGYTF
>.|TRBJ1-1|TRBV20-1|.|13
TGCAGTGCAGATCCGGTTACGGACACTGAAGCTTTCTTT
CSADPVTDTEAFF
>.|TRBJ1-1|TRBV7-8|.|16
TGTGCCAGCAGCTTAGATTGGGGGTACGGAAACACTGAAGCTTTCTTT
CASSLDWGYGNTEAFF
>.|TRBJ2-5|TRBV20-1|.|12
TGCAGTGCTAGAGAACTTGCGGAGACCCAGTACTTC
CSARELAETQYF
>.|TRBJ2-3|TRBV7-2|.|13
TGTGCCAGCAGCTTAGGGTGGATAGATACGCAGTATTTT
CASSLGWIDTQYF
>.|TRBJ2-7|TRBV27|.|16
TGTGCCAGCAGTTTGTCCGTTTTTGGACGAGGCTACGAGCAGTACTTC
CASSLSVFGRGYEQYF
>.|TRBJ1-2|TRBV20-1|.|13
TGCAGTGCTAGAGGGGTCCAGTCCCGTGGCTACACCTTC
CSARGVQSRGYTF
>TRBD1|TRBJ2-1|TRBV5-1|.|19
TGCGCCAGCAGCCCCTACCCTCCGGGACAGGGGGTAGGGGTCAATGAGCAGTTCTTC
CASSPYPPGQGVGVNEQFF
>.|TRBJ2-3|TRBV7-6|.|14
TGTGCCAGCAGCTTAGAAGTCAGCACAGATACGCAGTATTTT
CASSLEVSTDTQYF
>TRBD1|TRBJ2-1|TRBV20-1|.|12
TGCAGTGCTAGCCGGGACAGCCAGACGCAGTTCTTC
CSASRDSQTQFF
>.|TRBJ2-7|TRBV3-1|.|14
TGTGCCAGCAGCCTCCCCGGGTCTTCCTACGAGCAGTACTTC
CASSLPGSSYEQYF
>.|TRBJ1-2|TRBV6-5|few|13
TGTGCCAGCAGTTACGGACAGAACTATGGCTACACCTTC
CASSYGQNYGYTF
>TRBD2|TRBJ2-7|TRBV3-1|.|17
TGTGCCAGCAGCCGCCTTGGCAAGTCTAGCGGCCCCTACGAGCAGTACTTC
CASSRLGKSSGPYEQYF
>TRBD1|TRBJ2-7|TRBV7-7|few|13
TGTGCTAGCAGCCCGACAGGGAGCTACGAGCAGTACTTC
CASSPTGSYEQYF
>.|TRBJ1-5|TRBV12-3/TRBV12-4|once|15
TGTGCCAGCAGTTTATCGGGCAGAGCCACTTGGCCCCAGCATTTT
CASSLSGRATWPQHF
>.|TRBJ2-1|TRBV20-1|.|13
TGCAGTGCTGGTCATGATAGGGGACATGAGCAGTTCTTC
CSAGHDRGHEQFF
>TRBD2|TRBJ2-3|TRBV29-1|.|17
TGCAGCGTTGAAGATTTGCGGACTAGTCCCTGGTCCGATACGCAGTATTTT
CSVEDLRTSPWSDTQYF
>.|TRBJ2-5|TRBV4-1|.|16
TGCGCCAGCAGCCAAGAAGGGGGGGGCCGACAAGAGACCCAGTACTTC
CASSQEGGGRQETQYF
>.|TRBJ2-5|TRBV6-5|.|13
TGTGCCAGCAGCCGTGCAGCTTCAGAGACCCAGTACTTC
CASSRAASETQYF
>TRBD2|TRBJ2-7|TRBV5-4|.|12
TGTGCCAGCAGCTGGCGGGGGTACGAGCAGTACTTC
CASSWRGYEQYF
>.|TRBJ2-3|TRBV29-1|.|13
TGCAGCGCCCGGGCTAGCGGCACAGATACGCAGTATTTT
CSARASGTDTQYF
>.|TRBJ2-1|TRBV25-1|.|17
TGTGCCAGCCGAAACAGCCAGGGCCTAAGCTCCTACAATGAGCAGTTCTTC
CASRNSQGLSSYNEQFF
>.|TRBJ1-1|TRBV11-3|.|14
TGTGCCAGCAGCTCTGAGGGAATAGGGATTGAAGCTTTCTTT
CASSSEGIGIEAFF
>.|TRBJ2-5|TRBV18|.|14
TGTGCCAGCTCACCACCGTCAGGGCGAGAGACCCAGTACTTC
CASSPPSGRETQYF
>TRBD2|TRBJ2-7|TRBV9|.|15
TGTGCCAGCAGCGTCCTAGCGGGAGACTCCTACGAGCAGTACTTC
CASSVLAGDSYEQYF
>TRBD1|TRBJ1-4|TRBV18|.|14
TGTGCCAGCACGGGACAGGCCGCTAATGAAAAACTGTTTTTT
CASTGQAANEKLFF
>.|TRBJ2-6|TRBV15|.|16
TGTGCCACCAGCAGTTTCCAGGGCTCTGGGGCCAACGTCCTGACTTTC
CATSSFQGSGANVLTF
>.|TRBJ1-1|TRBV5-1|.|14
TGCGCCAGCAGCCCGGACTCCCGGAACACTGAAGCTTTCTTT
CASSPDSRNTEAFF
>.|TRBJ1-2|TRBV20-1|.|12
TGCAGTGCGACGGGACAAATCTATGGCTACACCTTC
CSATGQIYGYTF
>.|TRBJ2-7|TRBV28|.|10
TGTGCCAGCGGGAAATACGAGCAGTACTTC
CASGKYEQYF
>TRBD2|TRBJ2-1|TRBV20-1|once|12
TGCAGTGGACTAGCGGAGTCGGATGAGCAGTTCTTC
CSGLAESDEQFF
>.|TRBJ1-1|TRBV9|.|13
TGTGCCAGCAGCGTAATGGAGGACACTGAAGCTTTCTTT
CASSVMEDTEAFF
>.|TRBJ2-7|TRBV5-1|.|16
TGCGCCAGCAGCTTTGCCTTCGGCCAGCGTACCCACGAGCAGTACTTC
CASSFAFGQRTHEQYF
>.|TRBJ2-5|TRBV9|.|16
TGTGCCAGCAGCGTAGCTCTACAGGAGGGGAAGGAGACCCAGTACTTC
CASSVALQEGKETQYF
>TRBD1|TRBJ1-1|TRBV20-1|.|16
TGCAGTGCTAGCCGCGGGACAGGGGGCAGGGACACTGAAGCTTTCTTT
CSASRGTGGRDTEAFF
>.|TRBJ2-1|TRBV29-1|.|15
TGCAGCGTTGAAGTTGGCATTCACTCCTACAATGAGCAGTTCTTC
CSVEVGIHSYNEQFF
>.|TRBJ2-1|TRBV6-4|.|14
TGTGCCAGCAGTGACTCCTATAGGTCCAATGAGCAGTTCTTC
CASSDSYRSNEQFF
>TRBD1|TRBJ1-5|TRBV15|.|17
TGTGCCACCAGCGCGCGACTTTCGGACAGGGCTGGACAGCCCCAGCATTTT
CATSARLSDRAGQPQHF
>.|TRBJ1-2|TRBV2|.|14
TGTGCCAGCATGGGCAGGGAAGCTAACTATGGCTACACCTTC
CASMGREANYGYTF
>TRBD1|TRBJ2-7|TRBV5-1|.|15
TGCGCCAGCAGCTCGGGACAGCTGGGAGTCTACGAGCAGTACTTC
CASSSGQLGVYEQYF
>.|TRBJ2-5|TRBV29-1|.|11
TGCAGCGTTGAAGCTTGGGAGACCCAGTACTTC
CSVEAWETQYF
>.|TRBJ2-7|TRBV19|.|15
TGTGCCAGTAGTATCGGGGCCCTCTCGGGGTACGAGCAGTACTTC
CASSIGALSGYEQYF
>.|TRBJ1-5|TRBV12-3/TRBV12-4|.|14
TGTGCCAGCAGTCAGGGATATAGCAATCAGCCCCAGCATTTT
CASSQGYSNQPQHF
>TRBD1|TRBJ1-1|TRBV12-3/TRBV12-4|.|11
TGTGCCAGCTCAAACAGGGGGGAAGCTTTCTTT
CASSNRGEAFF
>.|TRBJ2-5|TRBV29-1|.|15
TGCAGCGCTGAAACCACGCGTGGGATTGGAGAGACCCAGTACTTC
CSAETTRGIGETQYF
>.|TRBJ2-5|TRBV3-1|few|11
TGTGCCAGCCATCATCGGGAGACCCAGTACTTC
CASHHRETQYF
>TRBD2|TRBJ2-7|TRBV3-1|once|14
TGTGCCAGCAGCGAGCGGGAGGGCCGTTACGAGCAGTACTTC
CASSEREGRYEQYF
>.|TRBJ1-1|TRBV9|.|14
TGTGCCAGCAGCGTAGTTGGGCGTAACACTGAAGCTTTCTTT
CASSVVGRNTEAFF
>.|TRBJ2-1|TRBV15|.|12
TGTGCCACCAGCGGCCACGGGGGTGAGCAGTTCTTC
CATSGHGGEQFF